The 23 T cell receptor beta chains in this list originate from one sample, sequenced in a study of identical twins. TCRdb recomputed calls from the 5' RACE reads with MiXCR, one row per CDR3 protein. Among about 340,000 distinct CDR3 sequences listed, more than 9% were seen once. These sequences were also reported in another study, on yellow fever vaccine responses in identical twins.

Material for sequencing was CD8+ T cells sorted from blood. The receptors derive from a woman in her late teens or twenties in good health.

This clonotype was detected ten times or more. The CDR3 protein is CASSQEAGAQETQYF. Written as DNA, the CDR3 is TGTGCCAGCAGCCAAGAGGCGGGGGCGCAAGAGACCCAGTACTTC. The V and J genes are TRBV3-1 and TRBJ2-5, with D perhaps matching TRBD2 (7 bases). Germline V gives CDR1 LGHDT, CDR2 YNNKEL (reference sequence). The germline V and J ends were trimmed by 0 bases and 2 bases, with 10 bases remaining between them. This CDR3 is 15 amino acids long.

The rearrangement uses TRBV10-3 and TRBJ1-1, with 7 nucleotides matching TRBD1. Germline V gene sequence: CDR1 ENHRY, CDR2 SYGVKD. The ends lost 3 bases at V and 0 bases at J; junction bases unmatched: 7. CDR3 length equals 16 residues. The CDR3 region is CAISESTGQLNTEAFF. DNA of the CDR3: TGTGCCATCAGTGAATCAACGGGACAGTTGAACACTGAAGCTTTCTTT.

This sequence joins TRBV7-8 and TRBJ1-3; D gene unclear. The germline CDR1 and CDR2 sequences are SGHVS and FQNEAQ. The CDR3 is 16 amino acids. V was clipped by 5 bases and J by 3 bases, with 17 bases between them. The CDR3 region has the DNA TGTGCCAGCAGCCCCTCGAGAGGTACTTATGGAAACACCATATATTTT. As protein: CASSPSRGTYGNTIYF.

This clonotype turned up a few times. CDR3 DNA sequence: TGTGCCAGCAGCTTAGGACTCGACGGGAGAACTGAAGCTTTCTTT. Translated, it gives CASSLGLDGRTEAFF. This sequence joins TRBV13 and TRBJ1-1; D gene uncertain. The germline V gene encodes CDR1 PRHDT and CDR2 FYEKMQ (reference sequence). The CDR3 runs to 15 residues. Trimming took off 0 bases at V and 5 bases at J, with 13 bases between the two ends.

This clonotype was counted between two and nine times. The CDR3 coding sequence is TGTGCCAGCACCCCGACTAGCGGGGCTGGAGATACGCAGTATTTT. Its protein is CASTPTSGAGDTQYF. The chain combines TRBV6-1 with TRBJ2-3, with 11 bases lining up with TRBD2. The junction had 8 bases not matched to a gene; V was cut back by 7 bases and J by 5 bases. CDR1 and CDR2 from the germline V gene are MNHNS and SASEGT. This CDR3 has 15 residues.

This clonotype was picked up a small number of times. The chain is built from TRBV29-1 and TRBJ2-7; D is undetermined. Per germline, CDR1 SQVTM and CDR2 ANQGSEA. V gave up 5 bases and J gave up 2 bases, with 7 bases separating them. The CDR3 has 11 amino acids. CDR3 sequence: CSVWVAYEQYF. The CDR3 DNA follows: TGCAGCGTTTGGGTGGCCTACGAGCAGTACTTC.

This clonotype was observed many times. The chain has TRBV29-1 and TRBJ2-3; D remains ambiguous. The ends were cut back, 3 bases at V and 6 bases at J, with 13 bases in the middle. CDR1 is SQVTM and CDR2 is ANQGSEA in the germline V gene. The CDR3 length is 13 residues. The CDR3 sequence: CSVEAPPADTQYF. CDR3 sequence (DNA): TGCAGCGTTGAGGCACCCCCGGCGGATACGCAGTATTTT.

This clonotype came up a few times. The chain combines TRBV2 with TRBJ2-3; possibly TRBD2 for D (6 bases). The V and J ends lost 8 bases and 0 bases respectively, with 12 bases between them. Germline V gene lookup returns CDR1 SNHLY and CDR2 FYNNEI. The length of the CDR3 is 14 residues. The CDR3 region has the DNA TGTGCCAGCCCCGTGGGGGGAAGCACAGATACGCAGTATTTT. Amino acids: CASPVGGSTDTQYF.

The chain recombines TRBV12-3 or TRBV12-4 with TRBJ2-3; TRBD2 matches 14 bases. The J segment lost 1 base and the V segment lost 7 bases, leaving 4 bases of the junction unmatched. CDR3 size: 16 residues. The CDR3 region has the DNA TGTGCCAGCACCGGGACTAGCGGGAGTCGCACAGATACGCAGTATTTT. It translates to CASTGTSGSRTDTQYF.

In this sample, this clonotype turned up a few times. The J gene is TRBJ2-5, the V gene TRBV7-9; no definite D call. Per the germline V gene, CDR1 is SEHNR and CDR2 is FQNEAQ (reference sequence). The CDR3 sequence is 12 residues long. Trimming removed 7 bases at V and 0 bases at J, with 6 bases between. CDR3 sequence reads: CASKLYQETQYF. The CDR3 coding sequence is TGTGCCAGCAAGCTGTACCAAGAGACCCAGTACTTC.

This rearrangement joins TRBV7-9 to TRBJ1-1, with D hard to call. This CDR3 comprises 12 residues. Per germline, CDR1 SEHNR and CDR2 FQNEAQ (reference sequence). Trimming took 5 bases from V and 6 from J, leaving 10 bases between them. The CDR3 region is CASSTSRAEAFF. CDR3 nucleotides: TGTGCCAGCAGCACTAGTAGGGCTGAAGCTTTCTTT.

A few counts support this clonotype. This sequence joins TRBV5-1 and TRBJ2-5, with TRBD2 identical over 8 bases. The germline CDR1 and CDR2 sequences are SGHRS and YFSETQ. The CDR3 has 16 residues. V lost 0 bases and J lost 3; bases outside the gene matches: 7. CDR3 coding DNA: TGCGCCAGCAGCTTGGCCGGGAGGGCTGCAAAAGAGACCCAGTACTTC. Translating gives CASSLAGRAAKETQYF.

J is TRBJ2-2 and V is TRBV6-5; D gene uncertain. Germline V gives CDR1 MNHEY, CDR2 SVGAGI. Trimming stripped 0 bases from V and 1 base from J, with 9 bases between. The CDR3 extends over 16 amino acids. As DNA, the CDR3 is TGTGCCAGCAGTTACTCGGTAGACTTGAACACCGGGGAGCTGTTTTTT. It is translated as CASSYSVDLNTGELFF.

On this clonotype: One base away lies a much larger clone, so this may be a sequencing read error. The rearrangement links TRBV5-5 to TRBJ1-2; D is undetermined. Germline values: CDR1 SGHKS, CDR2 YYEKEE (reference sequence). This CDR3 is built from 13 residues. For the CDR3, the DNA is TGTGCCAGAAGCTTTAAGTTTCGGGATGGCTACACCTTC. Its translation: CARSFKFRDGYTF.

A few counts support this clonotype. The chain links TRBV11-1 to TRBJ2-1; 12 nucleotides align to TRBD2. This CDR3 has 20 residues. Trimming at V came to 5 bases and at J to 1 base, leaving 15 bases not matched to a gene. The germline V gene has CDR1 SGHAT and CDR2 FQDESV (reference sequence). CDR3 amino acids: CASSPDGLAGIYNSYNEQFF. Written as DNA, the CDR3 is TGTGCCAGCAGCCCGGATGGACTAGCGGGAATCTACAATTCCTACAATGAGCAGTTCTTC.

This clonotype showed up just a few times. The chain employs TRBV7-9 and TRBJ2-7; 8 nucleotides align to TRBD2. Germline values: CDR1 SEHNR, CDR2 FQNEAQ (reference sequence). The CDR3 runs 15 residues. The junction had 8 bases not matched to a gene; V was cut back by 2 bases and J by 5 bases. The CDR3 sequence is CASSLSETSANEQYF. CDR3 coding DNA: TGTGCCAGCAGCTTATCTGAGACTAGCGCAAACGAGCAGTACTTC. The full variable domain, its missing parts supplied by reference TRBV7-9 and TRBJ2-7, is DTGVSQNPRHKITKRGQNVTFRCDPISEHNRLYWYRQTLGQGPEFLTYFQNEAQLEKSRLLSDRFSAERPKGSFSTLEIQRTEQGDSAMYLCASSLSETSANEQYFGPGTRLTVT.

This chain joins TRBV24-1 and TRBJ2-1, with 10 bases aligning to TRBD2. CDR1 is KGHDR and CDR2 is SFDVKD in the germline V gene. This CDR3 spans 17 amino acids. With 4 bases clipped from V and 9 bases from J, the junction kept 14 bases outside the gene matches. The CDR3, as DNA: TGTGCCACCAGTGAGAGTTTCGCTAGCGGGAGTATTCCTGAGCAGTTCTTC. Amino acid sequence: CATSESFASGSIPEQFF.

This clonotype was seen ten or more times. The chain employs TRBV12-3 or TRBV12-4 and TRBJ2-5, with a weak D call TRBD1 (5 bases). V was pared by 5 bases and J by 3 bases, with 7 bases between. The CDR3 has 12 amino acids. The CDR3 coding sequence is TGTGCCAGCAGTGACAGCGAAGAGACCCAGTACTTC. Its translation is CASSDSEETQYF.

This clonotype has only a few counts. The J gene is TRBJ2-7, the V gene TRBV7-9; maybe TRBD1 (5 bases). The V end was cut by 1 base, the J end by 2 bases, with 6 bases between. Germline-derived CDR1 and CDR2 are SEHNR and FQNEAQ (reference sequence). This CDR3 has 13 residues. The CDR3 DNA reads as TGTGCCAGCAGCTTAGGGACAACCTACGAGCAGTACGTC. It yields the protein CASSLGTTYEQYV.

This chain connects TRBV7-6 to TRBJ2-3; TRBD2 matches 11 bases. This CDR3 comprises 16 residues. Germline V gene sequence: CDR1 SGHVS, CDR2 FNYEAQ. With V trimmed by 4 bases and J by 4 bases, 7 bases remained unmatched. CDR3 nucleotides: TGTGCCAGCAGCTCGAGACGACTAGCGGGATCAGATACGCAGTATTTT. As protein: CASSSRRLAGSDTQYF.

This chain connects TRBV11-2 to TRBJ2-1, with TRBD2 matching 11 bases. V lost 1 base and J lost 10; bases outside the gene matches: 6. The CDR3 runs to 15 residues. The germline V gene has CDR1 SGHAT and CDR2 FQNNGV. CDR3 amino acids: CASSLGSGGALEQFF. In DNA form, the CDR3 reads TGTGCCAGCAGCTTAGGTAGCGGGGGGGCCCTAGAGCAGTTCTTC. Based on the CDR3 plus reference TRBV11-2 and TRBJ2-1, the full variable domain is EAGVAQSPRYKIIEKRQSVAFWCNPISGHATLYWYQQILGQGPKLLIQFQNNGVVDDSQLPKDRFSAERLKGVDSTLKIQPAKLEDSAVYLCASSLGSGGALEQFFGPGTRLTVL.

This chain connects TRBV28 to TRBJ1-5, with D possibly TRBD1 on 5 matching bases. Trimming shortened V by 8 bases and J by 0 bases, and 11 bases separated the two germline ends. This CDR3 comprises 14 residues. Germline assignment: CDR1 MDHEN and CDR2 SYDVKM. CDR3: CASHRGGSNQPQHF. CDR3 nucleotides: TGTGCCAGCCATCGTGGGGGTAGCAATCAGCCCCAGCATTTT.

V is TRBV7-9 and J is TRBJ2-5, with TRBD2 matching 11 bases. The CDR3 runs to 16 residues. CDR1 and CDR2 (germline): SEHNR, FQNEAQ (reference sequence). The junction had 5 bases not matched to a gene; V was cut back by 4 bases and J by 1 base. The CDR3 here is CASSYLTSGIQETQYF. CDR3 DNA sequence: TGTGCCAGCAGCTACCTGACTAGCGGGATCCAAGAGACCCAGTACTTC. Full variable domain (remainder filled in from reference TRBV7-9 and TRBJ2-5): DTGVSQNPRHKITKRGQNVTFRCDPISEHNRLYWYRQTLGQGPEFLTYFQNEAQLEKSRLLSDRFSAERPKGSFSTLEIQRTEQGDSAMYLCASSYLTSGIQETQYFGPGTRLLVL.